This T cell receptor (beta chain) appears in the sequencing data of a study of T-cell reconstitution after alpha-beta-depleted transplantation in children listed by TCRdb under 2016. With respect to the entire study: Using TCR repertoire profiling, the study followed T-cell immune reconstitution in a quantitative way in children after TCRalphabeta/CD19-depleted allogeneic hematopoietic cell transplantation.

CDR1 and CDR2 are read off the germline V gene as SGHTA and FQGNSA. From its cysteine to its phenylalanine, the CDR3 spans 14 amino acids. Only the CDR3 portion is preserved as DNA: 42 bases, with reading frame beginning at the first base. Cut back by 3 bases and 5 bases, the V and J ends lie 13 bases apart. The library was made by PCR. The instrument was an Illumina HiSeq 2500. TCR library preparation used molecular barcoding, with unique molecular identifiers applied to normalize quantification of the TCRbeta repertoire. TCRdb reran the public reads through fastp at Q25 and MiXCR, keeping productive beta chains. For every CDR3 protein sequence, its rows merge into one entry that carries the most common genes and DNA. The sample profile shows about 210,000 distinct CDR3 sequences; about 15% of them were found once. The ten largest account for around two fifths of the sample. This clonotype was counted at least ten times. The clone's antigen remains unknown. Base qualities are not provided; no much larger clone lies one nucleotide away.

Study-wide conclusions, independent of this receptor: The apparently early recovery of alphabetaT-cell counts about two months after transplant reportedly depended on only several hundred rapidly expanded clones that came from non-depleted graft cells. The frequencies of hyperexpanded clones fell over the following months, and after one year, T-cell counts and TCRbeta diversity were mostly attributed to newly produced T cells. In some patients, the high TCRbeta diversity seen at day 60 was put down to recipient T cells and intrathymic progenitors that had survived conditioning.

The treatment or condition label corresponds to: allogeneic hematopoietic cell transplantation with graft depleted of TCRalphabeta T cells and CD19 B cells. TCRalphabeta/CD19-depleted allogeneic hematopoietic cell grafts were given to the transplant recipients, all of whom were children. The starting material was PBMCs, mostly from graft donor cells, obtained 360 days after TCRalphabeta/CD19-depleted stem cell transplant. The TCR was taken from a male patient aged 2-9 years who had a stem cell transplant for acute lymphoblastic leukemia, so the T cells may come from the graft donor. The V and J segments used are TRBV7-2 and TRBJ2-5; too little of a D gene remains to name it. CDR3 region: CASSFDVRAETQYF. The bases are TGTGCCAGCAGCTTCGACGTAAGGGCCGAGACCCAGTACTTC.